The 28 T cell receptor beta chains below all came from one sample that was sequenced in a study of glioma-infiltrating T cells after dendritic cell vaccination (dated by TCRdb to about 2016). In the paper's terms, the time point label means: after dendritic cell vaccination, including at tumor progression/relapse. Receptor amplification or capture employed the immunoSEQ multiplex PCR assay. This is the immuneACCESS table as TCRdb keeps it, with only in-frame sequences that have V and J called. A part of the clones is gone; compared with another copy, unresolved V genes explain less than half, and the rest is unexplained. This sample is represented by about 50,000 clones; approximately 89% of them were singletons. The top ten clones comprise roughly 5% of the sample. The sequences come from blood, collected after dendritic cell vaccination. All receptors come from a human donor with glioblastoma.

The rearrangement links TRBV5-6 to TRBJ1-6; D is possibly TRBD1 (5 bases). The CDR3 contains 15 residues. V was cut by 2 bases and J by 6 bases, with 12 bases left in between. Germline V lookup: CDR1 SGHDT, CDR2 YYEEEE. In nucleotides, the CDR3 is TGTGCCAGCAGCTTATGGGCAGGGCCTAATTCACCCCTCCACTTT. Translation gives CASSLWAGPNSPLHF.

In DNA form, the CDR3 reads TGTGCCATCAGTGAGTCGCAAAGGGGGCTTGGCTATGGCTACACCTTC. This sequence encodes CAISESQRGLGYGYTF. This chain connects TRBV10-3 to TRBJ1-2; 7 bases map to TRBD1. Unmatched junction bases numbered 8, after V lost 0 bases and J lost 4 bases. Germline loops: CDR1 ENHRY, CDR2 SYGVKD. The CDR3 extends over 16 amino acids.

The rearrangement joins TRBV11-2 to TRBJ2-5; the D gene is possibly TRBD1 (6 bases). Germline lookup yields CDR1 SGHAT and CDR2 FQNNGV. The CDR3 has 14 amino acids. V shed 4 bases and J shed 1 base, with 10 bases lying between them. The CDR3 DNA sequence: TGTGCCAGCAGCTCAGGGGTAGCCCAAGAGACCCAGTACTTC. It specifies CASSSGVAQETQYF. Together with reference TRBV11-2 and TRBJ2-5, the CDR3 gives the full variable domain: EAGVAQSPRYKIIEKRQSVAFWCNPISGHATLYWYQQILGQGPKLLIQFQNNGVVDDSQLPKDRFSAERLKGVDSTLKIQPAKLEDSAVYLCASSSGVAQETQYFGPGTRLLVL.

In DNA, the CDR3 is TGTGCCAGCAGTGAATATGGTATCCAGGCTTTCTTT. It encodes CASSEYGIQAFF. The chain employs TRBV25-1 and TRBJ1-1; no reliable D call. The V end lost 0 bases, the J end lost 11 bases, and 10 bases lay between the germline ends. CDR1 and CDR2 (germline): MGHDK, SYGVNS. This CDR3 is built from 12 residues.

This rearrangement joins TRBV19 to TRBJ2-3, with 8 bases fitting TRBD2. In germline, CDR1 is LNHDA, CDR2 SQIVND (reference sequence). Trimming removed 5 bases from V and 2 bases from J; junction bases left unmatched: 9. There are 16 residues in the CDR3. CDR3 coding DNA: TGTGCCAGTAGTCCCACTAGCGGACGAACCACAGATACGCAGTATTTT. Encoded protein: CASSPTSGRTTDTQYF.

The DNA for the CDR3 is TGTGCCAGCCACGGGGGGACTAATGAAAAACTGTTTTTT. This codes for CASHGGTNEKLFF. This chain joins TRBV27 and TRBJ1-4; possibly TRBD1 for D (5 bases). The V gene lost 8 bases and the J gene lost 2 bases, with 9 bases spanning the gap. Looked up from germline, CDR1 is MNHEY and CDR2 is SMNVEV (reference sequence). This CDR3 has 13 residues.

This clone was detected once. The CDR3 reads CASSETRVVTQYF. The CDR3 region has the DNA TGCGCCAGCAGCGAGACTAGGGTTGTGACCCAGTACTTC. The chain employs TRBV4-1 and TRBJ2-5; a possible D gene is TRBD2 (6 bases). The V end was cut by 5 bases, the J end by 7 bases, with 14 bases between. CDR1 and CDR2 from the germline V gene are MGHRA and YSYEKL. This CDR3 has 13 amino acids.

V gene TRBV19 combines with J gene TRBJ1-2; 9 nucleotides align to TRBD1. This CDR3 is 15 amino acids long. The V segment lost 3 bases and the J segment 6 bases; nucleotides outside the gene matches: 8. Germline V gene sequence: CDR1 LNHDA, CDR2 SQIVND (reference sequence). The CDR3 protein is CASSMGGTGGHGYTF. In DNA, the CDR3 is TGTGCCAGTAGTATGGGCGGAACAGGGGGCCATGGCTACACCTTC.

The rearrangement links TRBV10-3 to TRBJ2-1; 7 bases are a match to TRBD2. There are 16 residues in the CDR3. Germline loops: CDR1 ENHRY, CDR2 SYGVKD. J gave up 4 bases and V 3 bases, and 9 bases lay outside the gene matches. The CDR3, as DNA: TGTGCCATCAGTGAAACCCTAGCGCGGGGGTACAATGAGCAGTTCTTC. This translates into CAISETLARGYNEQFF.

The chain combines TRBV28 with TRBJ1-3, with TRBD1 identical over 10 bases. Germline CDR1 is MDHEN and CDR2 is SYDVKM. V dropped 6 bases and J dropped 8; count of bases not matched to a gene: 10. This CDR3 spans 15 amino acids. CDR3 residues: CASRRPTGGFYTIYF. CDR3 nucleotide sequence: TGTGCCAGCAGGCGGCCGACAGGGGGCTTTTACACCATATATTTT.

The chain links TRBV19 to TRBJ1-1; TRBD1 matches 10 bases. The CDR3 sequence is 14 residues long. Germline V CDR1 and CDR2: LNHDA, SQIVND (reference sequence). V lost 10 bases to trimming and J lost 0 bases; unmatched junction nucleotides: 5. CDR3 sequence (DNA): TGTGCCACCCGACAGGGGGCAATGAACACTGAAGCTTTCTTT. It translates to CATRQGAMNTEAFF.

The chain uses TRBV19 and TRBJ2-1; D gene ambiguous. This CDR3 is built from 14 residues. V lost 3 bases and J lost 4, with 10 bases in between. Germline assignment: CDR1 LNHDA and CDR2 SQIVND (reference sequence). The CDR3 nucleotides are TGTGCCAGTAGTATCCTAGTGTCATACAATGAGCAGTTCTTC. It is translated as CASSILVSYNEQFF.

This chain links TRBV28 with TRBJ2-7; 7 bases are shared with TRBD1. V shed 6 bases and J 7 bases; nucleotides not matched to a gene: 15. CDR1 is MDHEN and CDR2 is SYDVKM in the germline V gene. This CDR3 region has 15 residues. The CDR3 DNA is TGTGCCAGCAGGAGCGCCGGACAGGCCGCTCGTGAGCAGTACTTC. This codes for CASRSAGQAAREQYF.

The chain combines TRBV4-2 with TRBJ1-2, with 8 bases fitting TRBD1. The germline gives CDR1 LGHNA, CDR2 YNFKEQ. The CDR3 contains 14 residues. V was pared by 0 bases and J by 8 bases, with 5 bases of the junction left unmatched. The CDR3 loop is CASSQETGAAGYTF. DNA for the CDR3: TGTGCCAGCAGCCAAGAGACAGGGGCCGCGGGCTACACCTTC.

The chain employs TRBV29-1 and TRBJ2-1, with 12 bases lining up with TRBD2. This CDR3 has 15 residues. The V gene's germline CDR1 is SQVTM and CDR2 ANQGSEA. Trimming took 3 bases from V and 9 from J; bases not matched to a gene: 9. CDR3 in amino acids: CSVDPLAGGWGEQFF. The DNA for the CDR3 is TGCAGCGTTGATCCCCTAGCGGGAGGGTGGGGTGAGCAGTTCTTC.

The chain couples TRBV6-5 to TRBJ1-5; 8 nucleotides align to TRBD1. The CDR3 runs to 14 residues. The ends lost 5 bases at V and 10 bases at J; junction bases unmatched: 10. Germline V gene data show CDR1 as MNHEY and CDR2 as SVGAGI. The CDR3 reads CASSNQGASKPQHF. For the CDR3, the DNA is TGTGCCAGCAGTAACCAGGGGGCTTCAAAACCCCAGCATTTT.

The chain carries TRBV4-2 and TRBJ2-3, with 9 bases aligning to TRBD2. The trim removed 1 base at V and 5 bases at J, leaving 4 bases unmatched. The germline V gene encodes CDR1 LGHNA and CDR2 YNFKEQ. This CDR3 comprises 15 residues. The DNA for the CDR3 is TGTGCCAGCAGCCAAGGAAAGCGGGAGGTAGATACGCAGTATTTT. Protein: CASSQGKREVDTQYF.

The CDR3 coding sequence is TGTGCCAGCAGCCGTCAACTGGAGGGTGAAAAACTGTTTTTT. It yields the protein CASSRQLEGEKLFF. The chain carries TRBV6-5 and TRBJ1-4; D gene uncertain. The length of the CDR3 is 14 residues. Between the trimmed V and J ends, which lost 6 bases and 7 bases, there was a span of 15 bases. Per the germline V gene, CDR1 is MNHEY and CDR2 is SVGAGI.

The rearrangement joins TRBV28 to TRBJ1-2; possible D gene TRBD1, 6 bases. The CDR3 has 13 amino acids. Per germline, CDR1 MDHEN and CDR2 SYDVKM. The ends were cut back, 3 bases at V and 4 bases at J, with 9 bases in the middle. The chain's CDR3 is CASSFRGGYGYTF. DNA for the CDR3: TGTGCCAGCAGTTTCAGGGGTGGCTATGGCTACACCTTC.

CDR3 DNA sequence: TGCGCCAGCAGCTTGGGCGACAGGGCCCGGGGAGCTTTCTTT. Translated: CASSLGDRARGAFF. The gene calls are TRBV5-1 and TRBJ1-1; TRBD1 matches at 7 bases. Germline loops: CDR1 SGHRS, CDR2 YFSETQ. V was clipped by 0 bases and J by 10 bases; unmatched bases: 9. The CDR3 has 14 amino acids.

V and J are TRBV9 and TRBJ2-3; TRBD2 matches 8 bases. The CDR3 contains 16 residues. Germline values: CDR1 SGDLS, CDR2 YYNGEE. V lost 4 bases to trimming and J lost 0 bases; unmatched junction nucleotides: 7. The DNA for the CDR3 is TGTGCCAGCAGCCCCGCTAGCGGGCCGAGCACAGATACGCAGTATTTT. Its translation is CASSPASGPSTDTQYF.

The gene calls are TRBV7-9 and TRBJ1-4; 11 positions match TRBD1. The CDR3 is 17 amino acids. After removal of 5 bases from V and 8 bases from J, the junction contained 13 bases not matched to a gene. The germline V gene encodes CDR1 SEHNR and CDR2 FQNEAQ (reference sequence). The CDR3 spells CASSEPSGTGGGEKLFF. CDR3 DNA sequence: TGTGCCAGCAGCGAGCCATCCGGGACAGGGGGTGGAGAAAAACTGTTTTTT. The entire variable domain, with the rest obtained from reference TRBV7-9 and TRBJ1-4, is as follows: DTGVSQNPRHKITKRGQNVTFRCDPISEHNRLYWYRQTLGQGPEFLTYFQNEAQLEKSRLLSDRFSAERPKGSFSTLEIQRTEQGDSAMYLCASSEPSGTGGGEKLFFGSGTQLSVL.

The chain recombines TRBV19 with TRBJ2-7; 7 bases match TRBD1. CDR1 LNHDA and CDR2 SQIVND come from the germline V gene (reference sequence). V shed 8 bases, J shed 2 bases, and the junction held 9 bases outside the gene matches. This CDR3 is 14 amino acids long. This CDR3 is CASPYRGKPYEQYF. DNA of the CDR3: TGTGCCAGTCCCTACAGGGGAAAGCCCTACGAGCAGTACTTC.

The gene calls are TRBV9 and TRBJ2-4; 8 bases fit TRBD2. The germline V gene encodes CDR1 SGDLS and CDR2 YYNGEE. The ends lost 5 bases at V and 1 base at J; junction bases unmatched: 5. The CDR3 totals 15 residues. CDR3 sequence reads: CASSSGNSAKNIQYF. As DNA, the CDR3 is TGTGCCAGCAGTAGCGGGAACTCGGCCAAAAACATTCAGTACTTC.

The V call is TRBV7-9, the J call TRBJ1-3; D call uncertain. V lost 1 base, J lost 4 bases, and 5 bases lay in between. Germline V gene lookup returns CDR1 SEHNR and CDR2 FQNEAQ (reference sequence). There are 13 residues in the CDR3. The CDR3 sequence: CASSLGLGNTIYF. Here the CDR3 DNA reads TGTGCCAGCAGCTTAGGACTAGGAAACACCATATATTTT.

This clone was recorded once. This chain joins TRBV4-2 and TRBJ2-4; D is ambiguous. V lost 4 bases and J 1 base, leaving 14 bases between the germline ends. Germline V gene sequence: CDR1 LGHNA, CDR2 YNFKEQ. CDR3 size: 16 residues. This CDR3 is CASSLYGEVAKNIQYF. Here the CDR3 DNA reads TGTGCCAGCAGCCTCTACGGCGAGGTGGCCAAAAACATTCAGTACTTC.

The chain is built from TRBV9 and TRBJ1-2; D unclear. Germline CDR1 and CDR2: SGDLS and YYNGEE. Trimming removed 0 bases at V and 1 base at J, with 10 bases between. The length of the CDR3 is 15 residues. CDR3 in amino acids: CASSVGFGVNYGYTF. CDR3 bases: TGTGCCAGCAGCGTAGGTTTCGGGGTTAACTATGGCTACACCTTC. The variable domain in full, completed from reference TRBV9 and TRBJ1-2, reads DSGVTQTPKHLITATGQRVTLRCSPRSGDLSVYWYQQSLDQGLQFLIQYYNGEERAKGNILERFSAQQFPDLHSELNLSSLELGDSALYFCASSVGFGVNYGYTFGSGTRLTVV.

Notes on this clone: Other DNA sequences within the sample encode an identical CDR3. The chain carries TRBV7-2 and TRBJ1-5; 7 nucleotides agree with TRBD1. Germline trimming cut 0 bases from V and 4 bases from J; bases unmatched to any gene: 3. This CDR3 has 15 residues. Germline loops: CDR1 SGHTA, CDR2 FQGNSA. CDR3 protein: CASSLAQGWNQPQHF. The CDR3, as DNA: TGTGCCAGCAGCTTAGCACAGGGGTGGAATCAGCCCCAGCATTTT.